Each of the 22 T cell receptor beta chains below was sequenced from the same sample in a study of ipilimumab plus nivolumab after autologous stem cell transplantation. Repertoires were generated with immunoSEQ multiplex PCR, while TCRdb's copy carries only in-frame clones and drops some. This table holds around 17,000 clones, over 60% found once. Here the sequenced sample was PBMCs, taken in a trial of ipilimumab plus nivolumab as post-transplant consolidation. Source of these receptors: a male donor with diffuse large B-cell lymphoma.

The genes are TRBV5-5 and TRBJ2-7, with 11 bases that match TRBD1. Germline lookup yields CDR1 SGHKS and CDR2 YYEKEE (reference sequence). The V gene end was trimmed by 3 bases and the J gene end by 7 bases; junction bases not matched to a gene: 6. The CDR3 runs to 14 residues. Here the CDR3 DNA reads TGTGCCAGCAGCTCAGGACAGGGGGCGTATGAGCAGTACTTC. Amino acid sequence: CASSSGQGAYEQYF.

Points on this clone: At one of its ends the junction is not consistent with the germline gene, which may arise from a read error. The gene calls are TRBV7-7 and TRBJ2-1; perhaps TRBD2 as D (5 bases). This CDR3 region has 14 residues. Germline CDR1 is SSHAT and CDR2 is FNYEAQ (reference sequence). Written as DNA, the CDR3 is TGTGCTAGCAGCCAAACTAGGTCCCACAATGAGCAGTTCTTC. This codes for CASSQTRSHNEQFF.

The chain recombines TRBV5-6 with TRBJ1-1; no definite D call. The V end lost 5 bases, the J end lost 6 bases, and 14 bases lay between the germline ends. Germline CDR1 and CDR2: SGHDT and YYEEEE. The CDR3 sequence is 13 residues long. CDR3 bases: TGTGCCAGCAGTACGGGATGGAAAGCTGAAGCTTTCTTT. This gives the protein CASSTGWKAEAFF.

This sequence joins TRBV19 and TRBJ2-1; possibly TRBD2 for D (5 bases). Trimming pared 3 bases from V and 4 bases from J, leaving 10 bases between. The length of the CDR3 is 14 residues. Germline CDR1 LNHDA, CDR2 SQIVND (reference sequence). CDR3 region: CASSITGLYNEQFF. DNA for the CDR3: TGTGCCAGTAGTATCACGGGGTTATACAATGAGCAGTTCTTC.

The chain uses TRBV9 and TRBJ1-2; D is ambiguous. Trimming stripped 0 bases from V and 2 bases from J, with 11 bases between. CDR1 and CDR2 from the germline V gene are SGDLS and YYNGEE. The CDR3 runs 15 residues. The CDR3 DNA reads TGTGCCAGCAGCGTAGATAGTAGTCAGAACTATGGCTACACCTTC. As protein: CASSVDSSQNYGYTF.

The chain combines TRBV19 with TRBJ1-2, with TRBD1 matching over 7 bases. The V gene end was trimmed by 1 base and the J gene end by 6 bases; junction bases not matched to a gene: 5. Per germline, CDR1 LNHDA and CDR2 SQIVND (reference sequence). The CDR3 sequence is 14 residues long. This CDR3 reads CASSIGGTVNGYTF. The CDR3 DNA is TGTGCCAGTAGTATAGGTGGGACAGTTAATGGCTACACCTTC.

This clone was seen a few times. The genes are TRBV5-1 and TRBJ2-1, with 7 bases that match TRBD1. Germline-derived CDR1 and CDR2 are SGHRS and YFSETQ. Trimming at V came to 4 bases and at J to 4 bases, leaving 2 bases not matched to a gene. The CDR3 spans 13 residues. CDR3 protein: CASSGTEYNEQFF. Here the CDR3 DNA reads TGCGCCAGCAGCGGGACAGAGTACAATGAGCAGTTCTTC. Full variable domain (missing parts from reference TRBV5-1 and TRBJ2-1): KAGVTQTPRYLIKTRGQQVTLSCSPISGHRSVSWYQQTPGQGLQFLFEYFSETQRNKGNFPGRFSGRQFSNSRSEMNVSTLELGDSALYLCASSGTEYNEQFFGPGTRLTVL.

This clone was observed a handful of times. The chain recombines TRBV14 with TRBJ1-1; no definite D call. CDR3 size: 13 residues. The V and J ends lost 5 bases and 4 bases respectively, with 11 bases between them. The germline CDR1 and CDR2 sequences are SGHDN and FVKESK. The CDR3 sequence is CASSSTVLTEAFF. CDR3 sequence (DNA): TGTGCCAGCAGCTCAACGGTTCTCACTGAAGCTTTCTTT. The variable domain in full, with the rest retrieved from reference TRBV14 and TRBJ1-1, is EAGVTQFPSHSVIEKGQTVTLRCDPISGHDNLYWYRRVMGKEIKFLLHFVKESKQDESGMPNNRFLAERTGGTYSTLKVQPAELEDSGVYFCASSSTVLTEAFFGQGTRLTVV.

The chain has TRBV5-1 and TRBJ1-1; D call uncertain. The CDR3 runs 16 residues. Trimming removed 0 bases from V and 3 bases from J, with 15 bases in between. The V gene's germline CDR1 is SGHRS and CDR2 YFSETQ. Here the CDR3 reads CASSLAVVDGHTEAFF. CDR3 DNA sequence: TGCGCCAGCAGCTTGGCTGTTGTTGACGGTCACACTGAAGCTTTCTTT.

The sample holds a few counts of this clone. The rearrangement links TRBV7-3 to TRBJ1-2; no definite D call. This CDR3 region has 14 residues. The germline CDR1 and CDR2 sequences are SGHTA and FQGTGA. V lost 8 bases to trimming and J lost 1 base, with 14 bases between them. CDR3 sequence reads: CASQPEGINYGYTF. In nucleotides, the CDR3 is TGTGCCAGCCAACCGGAAGGGATTAACTATGGCTACACCTTC.

This clone was counted only a few times. The chain links TRBV30 to TRBJ1-1; TRBD1 is a possible D gene (5 bases). This CDR3 has 14 amino acids. V lost 2 bases and J 11 bases, leaving 21 bases between the germline ends. Germline V lookup: CDR1 GTSNPN, CDR2 SVGIG (reference sequence). In DNA, the CDR3 is TGTGCCTGGAGTCCACCCAACTCGGACATGTGGGCTTTCTTT. This translates into CAWSPPNSDMWAFF. The variable domain in full, completed from reference TRBV30 and TRBJ1-1, reads SQTIHQWPATLVQPVGSPLSLECTVEGTSNPNLYWYRQAAGRGLQLLFYSVGIGQISSEVPQNLSASRPQDRQFILSSKKLLLSDSGFYLCAWSPPNSDMWAFFGQGTRLTVV.

The rearrangement uses TRBV7-3 and TRBJ2-3, with D perhaps matching TRBD2 (7 bases). This CDR3 spans 15 amino acids. CDR1 and CDR2 (germline): SGHTA, FQGTGA. Trimming removed 7 bases at V and 1 base at J, with 15 bases between. As DNA, the CDR3 is TGTGCCAGCACCTGGGGAGGGGGTGGCACAGATACGCAGTATTTT. Its protein is CASTWGGGGTDTQYF.

The chain employs TRBV2 and TRBJ2-5, with 7 bases lining up with TRBD1. This CDR3 contains 15 residues. In germline, CDR1 is SNHLY, CDR2 FYNNEI. Trimming took 2 bases from V and 3 from J; bases not matched to a gene: 6. The CDR3 reads CASSERAGGKETQYF. CDR3 in DNA: TGTGCCAGCAGTGAAAGGGCAGGGGGAAAAGAGACCCAGTACTTC.

The chain uses TRBV30 and TRBJ2-3, with D possibly matching TRBD1 (6 bases). V was trimmed by 0 bases and J by 3 bases, leaving 7 bases between them. Germline lookup yields CDR1 GTSNPN and CDR2 SVGIG (reference sequence). The CDR3 has 13 residues. The CDR3 nucleotides read TGTGCCTGGAGTGTACAGGGAACAGATACGCAGTATTTT. Translating gives CAWSVQGTDTQYF. Full variable domain (outside the CDR3, taken from reference TRBV30 and TRBJ2-3): SQTIHQWPATLVQPVGSPLSLECTVEGTSNPNLYWYRQAAGRGLQLLFYSVGIGQISSEVPQNLSASRPQDRQFILSSKKLLLSDSGFYLCAWSVQGTDTQYFGPGTRLTVL.

The chain uses TRBV5-1 and TRBJ2-1; TRBD2 agrees at 12 bases. V lost 0 bases to trimming and J lost 6 bases; unmatched junction nucleotides: 1. The CDR3 sequence is 15 residues long. The V gene's germline CDR1 is SGHRS and CDR2 YFSETQ. In nucleotides, the CDR3 is TGCGCCAGCAGCTTGGGACTAGCGGGAGCCAATGAGCAGTTCTTC. Translating it yields CASSLGLAGANEQFF.

This clone was detected once. V gene TRBV10-2 combines with J gene TRBJ2-3, with 8 bases aligning to TRBD2. The CDR3 spans 14 residues. V gave up 3 bases and J gave up 6 bases; unmatched junction bases: 5. CDR1 is WSHSY, CDR2 SAAADI, per germline. CDR3 nucleotides: TGCGCCAGCAGTGACGGGGGGGCGTCGGATACGCAGTATTTT. Amino acid sequence: CASSDGGASDTQYF.

The J gene is TRBJ2-7, the V gene TRBV7-9; possible D gene TRBD2, 6 bases. Trimming took off 2 bases at V and 2 bases at J, with 13 bases between the two ends. This CDR3 spans 15 amino acids. Germline CDR1 reads SEHNR; CDR2 reads FQNEAQ (reference sequence). The CDR3 sequence: CASSLMRGGPYEQYF. The CDR3 coding sequence is TGTGCCAGCAGCTTAATGAGGGGAGGCCCCTACGAGCAGTACTTC. The variable domain in full, with the rest retrieved from reference TRBV7-9 and TRBJ2-7, is DTGVSQNPRHKITKRGQNVTFRCDPISEHNRLYWYRQTLGQGPEFLTYFQNEAQLEKSRLLSDRFSAERPKGSFSTLEIQRTEQGDSAMYLCASSLMRGGPYEQYFGPGTRLTVT.

CDR3 DNA: TGTGCCATCAGTGATACGGGGCGCAGCTCCTACGAGCAGTACTTC. Its translation is CAISDTGRSSYEQYF. The V and J genes are TRBV10-3 and TRBJ2-7; D may correspond to TRBD1 or TRBD2 (5 bases each). Trimming stripped 3 bases from V and 0 bases from J, with 12 bases between. The CDR3 sequence is 15 residues long. CDR1 ENHRY and CDR2 SYGVKD come from the germline V gene.

The J gene is TRBJ2-5, the V gene TRBV25-1; TRBD2 aligns across 12 bases. With V trimmed by 3 bases and J by 1 base, 3 bases remained unmatched. The CDR3 has 16 residues. Germline V gene lookup returns CDR1 MGHDK and CDR2 SYGVNS. The CDR3 bases are TGTGCCAGCAGTGAGGGACTAGCGGGCCTCCAAGAGACCCAGTACTTC. It yields the protein CASSEGLAGLQETQYF.

The chain joins TRBV5-4 to TRBJ1-2; D not certain. This CDR3 is 13 amino acids long. Germline CDR1 SGHNT, CDR2 YYREEE (reference sequence). Deletions cut 4 bases from V and 6 bases from J, with 13 bases between. As DNA, the CDR3 is TGTGCCAGCAGCCAACCGGGTCACAATGGCTACACCTTC. Residues: CASSQPGHNGYTF.

The chain joins TRBV5-1 to TRBJ1-2; D is undetermined. V was pared by 0 bases and J by 6 bases, with 12 bases between. In germline, CDR1 is SGHRS, CDR2 YFSETQ. CDR3 size: 14 residues. The DNA of the CDR3 is TGCGCCAGCAGCTTGGGCACGAGGGCGGATGGCTACACCTTC. This codes for CASSLGTRADGYTF.

The chain carries TRBV30 and TRBJ2-5, with unresolved D. Germline V lookup: CDR1 GTSNPN, CDR2 SVGIG (reference sequence). V gave up 5 bases and J gave up 4 bases, with 17 bases separating them. The CDR3 contains 14 residues. As DNA, the CDR3 is TGTGCCTGGGGTCCTTTCGGGCGAGGAGAGACCCAGTACTTC. Amino acid sequence: CAWGPFGRGETQYF. Full variable domain (rest looked up from reference TRBV30 and TRBJ2-5): SQTIHQWPATLVQPVGSPLSLECTVEGTSNPNLYWYRQAAGRGLQLLFYSVGIGQISSEVPQNLSASRPQDRQFILSSKKLLLSDSGFYLCAWGPFGRGETQYFGPGTRLLVL.